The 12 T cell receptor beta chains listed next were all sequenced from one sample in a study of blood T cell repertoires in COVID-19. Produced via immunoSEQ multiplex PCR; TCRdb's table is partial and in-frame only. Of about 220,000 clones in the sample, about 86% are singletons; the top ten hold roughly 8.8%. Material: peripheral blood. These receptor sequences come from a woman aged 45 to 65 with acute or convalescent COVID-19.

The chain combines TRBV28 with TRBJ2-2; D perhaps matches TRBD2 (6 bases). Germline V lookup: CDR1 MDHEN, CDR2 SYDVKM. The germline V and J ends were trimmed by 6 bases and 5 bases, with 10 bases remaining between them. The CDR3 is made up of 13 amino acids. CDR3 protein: CASSHAGTGELFF. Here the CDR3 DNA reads TGTGCCAGCAGCCACGCGGGGACCGGGGAGCTGTTTTTT.

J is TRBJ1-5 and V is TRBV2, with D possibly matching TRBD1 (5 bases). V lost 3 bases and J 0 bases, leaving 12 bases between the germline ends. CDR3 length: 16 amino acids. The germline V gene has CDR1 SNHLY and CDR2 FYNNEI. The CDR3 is CASSEIWGDSNQPQHF. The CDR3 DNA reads TGTGCCAGCAGTGAGATTTGGGGGGATAGCAATCAGCCCCAGCATTTT.

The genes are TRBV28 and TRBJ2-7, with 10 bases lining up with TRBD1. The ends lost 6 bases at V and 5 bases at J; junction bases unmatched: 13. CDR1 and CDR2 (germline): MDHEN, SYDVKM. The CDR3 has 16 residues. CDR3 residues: CASSPIDRGRIDEQYF. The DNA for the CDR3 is TGTGCCAGCAGCCCTATCGACAGGGGGCGGATCGACGAGCAGTACTTC.

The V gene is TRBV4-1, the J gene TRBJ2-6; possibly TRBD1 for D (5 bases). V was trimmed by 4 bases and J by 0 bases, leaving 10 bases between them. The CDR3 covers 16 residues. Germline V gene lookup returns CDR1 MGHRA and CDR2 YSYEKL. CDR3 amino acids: CASSREGDSGANVLTF. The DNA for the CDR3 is TGCGCCAGCAGCCGCGAAGGGGACTCTGGGGCCAACGTCCTGACTTTC.

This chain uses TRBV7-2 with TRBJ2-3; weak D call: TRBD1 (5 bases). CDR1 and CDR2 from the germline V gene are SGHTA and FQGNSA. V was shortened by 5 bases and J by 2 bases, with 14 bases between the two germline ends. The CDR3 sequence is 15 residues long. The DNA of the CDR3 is TGTGCCAGCAGCCAACTGGGGCACGACACAGATACGCAGTATTTT. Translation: CASSQLGHDTDTQYF.

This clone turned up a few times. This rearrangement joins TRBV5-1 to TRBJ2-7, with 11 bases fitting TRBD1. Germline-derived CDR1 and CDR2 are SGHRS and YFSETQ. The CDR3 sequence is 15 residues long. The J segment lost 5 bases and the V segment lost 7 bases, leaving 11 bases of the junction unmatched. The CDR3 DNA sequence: TGCGCCAGCCGGCCGACCCCGGACAGGGGGCACGAGCAGTACTTC. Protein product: CASRPTPDRGHEQYF.

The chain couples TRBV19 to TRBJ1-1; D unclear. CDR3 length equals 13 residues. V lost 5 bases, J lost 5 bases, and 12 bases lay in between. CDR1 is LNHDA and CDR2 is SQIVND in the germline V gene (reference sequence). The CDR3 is CASSPRSWTEAFF. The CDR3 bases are TGTGCCAGTAGTCCCAGATCCTGGACTGAAGCTTTCTTT. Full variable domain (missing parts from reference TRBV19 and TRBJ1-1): DGGITQSPKYLFRKEGQNVTLSCEQNLNHDAMYWYRQDPGQGLRLIYYSQIVNDFQKGDIAEGYSVSREKKESFPLTVTSAQKNPTAFYLCASSPRSWTEAFFGQGTRLTVV.

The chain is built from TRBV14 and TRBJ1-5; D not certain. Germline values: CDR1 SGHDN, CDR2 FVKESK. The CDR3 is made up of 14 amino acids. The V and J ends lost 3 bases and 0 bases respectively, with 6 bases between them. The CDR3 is CASSHGNSNQPQHF. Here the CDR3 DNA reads TGTGCCAGCAGCCATGGCAATAGCAATCAGCCCCAGCATTTT.

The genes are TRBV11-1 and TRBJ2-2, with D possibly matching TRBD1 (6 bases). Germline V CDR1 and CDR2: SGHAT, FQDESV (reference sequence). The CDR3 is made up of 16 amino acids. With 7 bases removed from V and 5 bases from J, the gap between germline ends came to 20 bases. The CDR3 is CASTPLQGRWTGELFF. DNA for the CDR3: TGTGCCAGCACCCCCTTACAGGGTCGATGGACCGGGGAGCTGTTTTTT. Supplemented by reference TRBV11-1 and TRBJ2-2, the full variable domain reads EAEVAQSPRYKITEKSQAVAFWCDPISGHATLYWYRQILGQGPELLVQFQDESVVDDSQLPKDRFSAERLKGVDSTLKIQPAELGDSAMYLCASTPLQGRWTGELFFGEGSRLTVL.

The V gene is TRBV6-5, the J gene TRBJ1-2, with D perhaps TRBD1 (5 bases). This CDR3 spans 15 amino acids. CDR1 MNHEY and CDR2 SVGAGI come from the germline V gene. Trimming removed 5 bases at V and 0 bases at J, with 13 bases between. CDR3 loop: CASSPTVIANYGYTF. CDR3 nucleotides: TGTGCCAGCAGTCCGACAGTGATAGCTAACTATGGCTACACCTTC.

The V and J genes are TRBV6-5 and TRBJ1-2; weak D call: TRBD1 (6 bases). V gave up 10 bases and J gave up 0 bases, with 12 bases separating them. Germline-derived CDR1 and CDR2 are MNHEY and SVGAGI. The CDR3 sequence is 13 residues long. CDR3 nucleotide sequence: TGTGCCACCGGACAGAACCCTAACTATGGCTACACCTTC. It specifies CATGQNPNYGYTF.

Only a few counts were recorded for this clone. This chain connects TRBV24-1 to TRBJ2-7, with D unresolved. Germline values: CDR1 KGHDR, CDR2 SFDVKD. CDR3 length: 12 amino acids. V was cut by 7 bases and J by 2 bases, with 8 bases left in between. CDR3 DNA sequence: TGTGCCACCAGAGAGCTTACCTACGAGCAGTACTTC. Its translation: CATRELTYEQYF.